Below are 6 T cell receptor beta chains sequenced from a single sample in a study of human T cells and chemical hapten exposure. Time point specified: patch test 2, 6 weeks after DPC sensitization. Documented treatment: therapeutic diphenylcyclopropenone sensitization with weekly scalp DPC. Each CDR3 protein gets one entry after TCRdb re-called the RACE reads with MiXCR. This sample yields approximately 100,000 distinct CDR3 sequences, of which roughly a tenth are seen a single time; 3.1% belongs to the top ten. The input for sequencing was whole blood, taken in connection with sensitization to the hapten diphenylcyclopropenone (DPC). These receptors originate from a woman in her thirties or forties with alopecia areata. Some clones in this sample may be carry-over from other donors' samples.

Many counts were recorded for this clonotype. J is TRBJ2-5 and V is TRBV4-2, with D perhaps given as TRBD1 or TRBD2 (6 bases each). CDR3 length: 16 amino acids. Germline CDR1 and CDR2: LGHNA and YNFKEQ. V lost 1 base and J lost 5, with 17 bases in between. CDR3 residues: CASSQVSGAQLETQYF. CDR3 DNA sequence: TGTGCCAGCAGCCAAGTGTCGGGGGCCCAGTTGGAGACCCAGTACTTC.

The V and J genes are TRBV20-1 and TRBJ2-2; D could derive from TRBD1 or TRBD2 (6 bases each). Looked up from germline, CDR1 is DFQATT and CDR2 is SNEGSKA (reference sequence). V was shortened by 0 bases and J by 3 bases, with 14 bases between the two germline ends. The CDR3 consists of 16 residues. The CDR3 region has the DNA TGCAGTGCTAGAGATGCGGGAAGGGGGGACACCGGGGAGCTGTTTTTT. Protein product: CSARDAGRGDTGELFF.

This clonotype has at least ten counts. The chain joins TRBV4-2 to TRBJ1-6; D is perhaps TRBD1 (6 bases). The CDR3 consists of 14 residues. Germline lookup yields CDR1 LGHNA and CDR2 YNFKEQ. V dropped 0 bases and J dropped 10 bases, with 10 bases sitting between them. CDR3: CASSQDDRLSPLHF. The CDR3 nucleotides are TGTGCCAGCAGCCAAGATGACAGGCTATCACCCCTCCACTTT.

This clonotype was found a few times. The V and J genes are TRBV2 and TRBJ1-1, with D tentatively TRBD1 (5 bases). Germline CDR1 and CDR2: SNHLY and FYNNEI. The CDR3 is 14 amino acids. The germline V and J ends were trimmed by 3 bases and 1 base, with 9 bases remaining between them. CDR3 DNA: TGTGCCAGCAGTGATGTAGGGACGAACACTGAAGCTTTCTTT. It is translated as CASSDVGTNTEAFF. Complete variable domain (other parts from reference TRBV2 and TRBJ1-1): EPEVTQTPSHQVTQMGQEVILRCVPISNHLYFYWYRQILGQKVEFLVSFYNNEISEKSEIFDDQFSVERPDGSNFTLKIRSTKLEDSAMYFCASSDVGTNTEAFFGQGTRLTVV.

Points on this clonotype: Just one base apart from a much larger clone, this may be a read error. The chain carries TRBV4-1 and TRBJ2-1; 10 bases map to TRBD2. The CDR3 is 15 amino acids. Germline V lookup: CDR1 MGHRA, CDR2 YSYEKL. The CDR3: CASSQSGGAYNKQFF. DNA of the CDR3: TGCGCCAGCAGCCAAAGCGGGGGGGCCTACAATAAGCAGTTCTTC.

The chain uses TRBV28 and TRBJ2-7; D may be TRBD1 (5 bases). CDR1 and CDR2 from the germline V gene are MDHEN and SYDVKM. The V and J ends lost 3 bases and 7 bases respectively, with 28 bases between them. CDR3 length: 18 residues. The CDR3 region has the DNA TGTGCCAGCAGTTTCCCGACAGAGGTAGTAAATGGGCCAAGGGAGCAGTACTTC. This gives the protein CASSFPTEVVNGPREQYF. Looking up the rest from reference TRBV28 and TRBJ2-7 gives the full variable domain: DVKVTQSSRYLVKRTGEKVFLECVQDMDHENMFWYRQDPGLGLRLIYFSYDVKMKEKGDIPEGYSVSREKKERFSLILESASTNQTSMYLCASSFPTEVVNGPREQYFGPGTRLTVT.